This is a list of T cell receptor beta chains from one sample in a study of blood T cells in healthy people across ages. TCRdb re-analysed the 5' RACE reads in MiXCR, keeping a single row per CDR3 protein. Counted here are 850,000 to 950,000 distinct CDR3 sequences, under 35% occurring once; the ten biggest clones make up roughly 17%. Sequencing was done on a sample of blood. Receptors originate from a woman older than 75 in good health. Each CDR3 is given without its conserved first and last residue.

length	V	J	CDR3
11	TRBV10-3	TRBJ2-5	ATALAAQETQY
14	TRBV7-2	TRBJ1-6	ASSLFVGFGNSPLH
12	TRBV14	TRBJ1-6	ASRWTGGQSPLH
11	TRBV6-6	TRBJ2-4	ASSYSDADIQY
10	TRBV2	TRBJ2-5	ASRAAKETQY
12	TRBV7-2	TRBJ1-5	ASSLYYQDQPQH
14	TRBV6-5	TRBJ2-3	ASSRLAGATTDTQY
11	TRBV2	TRBJ1-1	ASSDRGGAEAF
14	TRBV11-2	TRBJ2-7	ASSLERGRSSYEQY
12	TRBV11-2	TRBJ2-7	ASSSDRGPYEQY
11	TRBV2	TRBJ2-1	ASSEETSSEQF
12	TRBV20-1	TRBJ1-6	SASRDIYNSPLH
14	TRBV11-2	TRBJ2-7	ASSSRSWSAAYEQY
13	TRBV5-1	TRBJ2-7	ASSLAGGLTHEQY
13	TRBV6-6	TRBJ1-1	ASSYRTEMNTEAF
13	TRBV7-2	TRBJ1-2	ASSSSPGQTNGYT
11	TRBV20-1	TRBJ2-1	SATTSLYNEQF
12	TRBV6-1	TRBJ1-2	ASSEGRGNYGYT
14	TRBV7-2	TRBJ2-2	ASSLRSSGGTGELF
15	TRBV5-5	TRBJ1-4	ASSLRGMPTTNEKLF
11	TRBV25-1	TRBJ1-4	ASREGVGEKLF
10	TRBV3-1	TRBJ1-1	ASSHTNTEAF
12	TRBV4-3	TRBJ1-2	ASSQVGTGQGYT
12	TRBV7-2	TRBJ1-4	ASSPALLNEKLF
13	TRBV21-1	TRBJ2-1	ASSKAGGGPNEQF
14	TRBV19	TRBJ2-5	ASSTPSGPTYNEQY
14	TRBV7-2	TRBJ2-7	ASSPHRTSVPYEQY
13	TRBV12-3/TRBV12-4	TRBJ2-3	ASSYSGVPTDVQY
13	TRBV5-1	TRBJ1-2	ASSLATGSAYGYT
15	TRBV7-2	TRBJ2-3	ASSLRLGTSGGYTQY
12	TRBV6-5	TRBJ2-7	ASSGTVPSYEQY
12	TRBV5-1	TRBJ2-1	ASRSGGADNEQF
12	TRBV7-9	TRBJ1-1	ASSSGQPRSEAF
11	TRBV20-1	TRBJ1-6	SASGGGNSPLH
15	TRBV5-4	TRBJ2-1	ASRPATGSDQYNEQF
13	TRBV10-2	TRBJ1-2	ASAPRGQNPSGYT
11	TRBV13	TRBJ1-4	ASSFETREKLF
10	TRBV5-6	.	ASSLSIYEQY
10	TRBV12-3/TRBV12-4	TRBJ1-2	ACSLGVVGYT
11	TRBV12-3/TRBV12-4	TRBJ1-4	ASSGSTNEKLF
14	TRBV30	TRBJ2-3	AWSDRGLAGMDTQY
11	TRBV12-3/TRBV12-4	TRBJ2-5	ASSSRTGGTQY
15	TRBV6-6	TRBJ2-3	ASTLRGVGQGADTQY
13	TRBV10-2	TRBJ2-4	ASRDSMTFKNIQY
14	TRBV2	TRBJ2-4	ASNLGGLSAKNIQY
13	TRBV11-2	TRBJ1-4	ANSLGQWTDEKLF
15	TRBV7-9	TRBJ2-5	ASSLAPSASGEETQY
13	TRBV6-5	TRBJ1-2	ASSYSRTGGNGYT
12	TRBV19	TRBJ1-2	ASSIRTANYGYT
10	TRBV12-3/TRBV12-4	TRBJ2-3	ASSIRADTQY
12	TRBV20-1	TRBJ2-3	SALFGGASDTQY
13	TRBV15	TRBJ2-2	ATSPTKTNTGELF
11	TRBV20-1	TRBJ1-1	SAPGQGASEAF
9	TRBV28	TRBJ2-1	ASSEGLEQF
14	TRBV27	TRBJ2-1	ASSFTGTSDRNEQF
13	TRBV7-9	TRBJ2-1	ASRSWTSGNNERF
11	TRBV6-2/TRBV6-3	TRBJ1-6	ASSTNIDSPLH
11	TRBV20-1	TRBJ1-5	SASTGSGQPQH
12	TRBV10-3	TRBJ2-3	AISGTGATDTQY